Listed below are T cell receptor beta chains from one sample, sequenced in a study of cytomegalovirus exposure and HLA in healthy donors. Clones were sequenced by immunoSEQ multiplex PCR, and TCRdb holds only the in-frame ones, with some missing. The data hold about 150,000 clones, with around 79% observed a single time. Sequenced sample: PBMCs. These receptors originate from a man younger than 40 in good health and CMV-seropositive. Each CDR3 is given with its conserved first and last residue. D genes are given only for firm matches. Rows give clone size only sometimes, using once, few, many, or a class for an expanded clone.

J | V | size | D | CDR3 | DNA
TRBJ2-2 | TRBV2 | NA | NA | CASSEEFRGTGELFF | TGTGCCAGCAGTGAAGAGTTTAGGGGTACCGGGGAGCTGTTTTTT
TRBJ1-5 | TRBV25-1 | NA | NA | CASSDGQDYSNQPQHF | TGTGCCAGCAGTGATGGACAAGATTATAGCAATCAGCCCCAGCATTTT
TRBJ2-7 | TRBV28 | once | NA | CASSYQGFPYEQYF | TGTGCCAGCAGTTATCAGGGTTTCCCCTACGAGCAGTACTTC
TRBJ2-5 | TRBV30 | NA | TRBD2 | CAWSVRGGGGPQYF | TGTGCCTGGAGTGTACGGGGCGGGGGGGGGCCCCAGTACTTC
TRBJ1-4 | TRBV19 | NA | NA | CASSIWGQAGEKLFF | TGTGCCAGTAGTATTTGGGGTCAGGCGGGCGAAAAACTGTTTTTT
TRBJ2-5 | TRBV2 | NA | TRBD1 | CASSGAFPKTGGWETQYF | TGTGCCAGCAGCGGGGCATTCCCAAAGACAGGGGGATGGGAGACCCAGTACTTC
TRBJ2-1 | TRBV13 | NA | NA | CASSPLTGNEQFF | TGTGCCAGCAGCCCCTTGACAGGCAATGAGCAGTTCTTC
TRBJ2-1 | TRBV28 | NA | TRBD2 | CTSRSGGANYEQFF | TGTACCAGCAGGAGCGGGGGGGCTAATTATGAGCAGTTCTTC
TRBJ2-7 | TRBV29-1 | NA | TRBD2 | CSVGLAGGSFEQYF | TGCAGCGTTGGACTAGCGGGAGGGTCCTTCGAGCAGTACTTC
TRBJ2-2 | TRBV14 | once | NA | CASSHYLAALLGTSQPGELFF | TGTGCCAGCAGCCACTATCTAGCAGCCCTCCTAGGCACTTCTCAGCCCGGGGAGCTGTTTTTT
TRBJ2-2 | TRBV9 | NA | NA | CASSVALSGELFF | TGTGCCAGCAGCGTAGCTCTATCCGGGGAGCTGTTTTTT
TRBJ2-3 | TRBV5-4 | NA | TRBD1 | CASSFGQGPDTQYF | TGTGCCAGCAGCTTTGGACAGGGGCCCGATACGCAGTATTTT
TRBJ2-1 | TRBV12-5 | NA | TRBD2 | CASGLSTWREAVKQFF | TGTGCTAGTGGTTTGTCCACCTGGCGGGAGGCCGTTAAGCAGTTCTTC
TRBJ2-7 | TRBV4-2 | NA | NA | CASSQVRDSSYEQYF | TGTGCCAGCAGCCAAGTCAGGGACTCCTCCTACGAGCAGTACTTC
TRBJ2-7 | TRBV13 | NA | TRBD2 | CASSLEAGDENEQYF | TGTGCCAGCAGCTTAGAAGCGGGAGATGAAAACGAGCAGTACTTC
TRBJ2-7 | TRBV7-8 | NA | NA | CASSPPGYEQYF | TGTGCCAGCAGCCCGCCAGGGTACGAGCAGTACTTC
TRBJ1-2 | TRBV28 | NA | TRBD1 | CASSPFTGANKDYTF | TGTGCCAGCAGTCCATTTACAGGGGCGAATAAGGACTACACCTTC
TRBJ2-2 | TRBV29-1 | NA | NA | CSVGWLNTGELFF | TGCAGCGTTGGTTGGCTGAACACCGGGGAGCTGTTTTTT
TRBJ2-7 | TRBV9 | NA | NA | CASSGGTEFYEQYF | TGTGCCAGCAGCGGAGGCACGGAATTTTACGAGCAGTACTTC
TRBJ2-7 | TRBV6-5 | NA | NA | CASRPTNLGEQYF | TGTGCCAGCAGACCGACTAATCTTGGTGAGCAGTACTTC
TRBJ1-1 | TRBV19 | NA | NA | CASSPQWNTEAFF | TGTGCCAGTAGCCCTCAGTGGAACACTGAAGCTTTCTTT
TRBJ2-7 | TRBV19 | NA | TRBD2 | CASSLGLAGRNEQYF | TGTGCCAGTAGTTTAGGACTAGCGGGAAGGAACGAGCAGTACTTC
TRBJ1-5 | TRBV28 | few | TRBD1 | CASNPTGNYQPQHF | TGTGCCAGCAACCCGACAGGGAATTACCAGCCCCAGCATTTT
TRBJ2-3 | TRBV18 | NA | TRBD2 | CASSPVTGGPDTQYF | TGTGCCAGCTCACCAGTCACGGGGGGGCCAGATACGCAGTATTTT
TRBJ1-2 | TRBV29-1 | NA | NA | CSVEGTATNYGYTF | TGCAGCGTTGAAGGGACAGCTACTAACTATGGCTACACCTTC
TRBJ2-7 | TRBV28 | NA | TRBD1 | CASSETGTASYEQYF | TGTGCCAGCAGCGAAACCGGGACAGCATCCTACGAGCAGTACTTC
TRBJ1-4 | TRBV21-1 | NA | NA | CASRVDRDIVEATNEKLFF | TGTGCCAGCCGAGTAGACAGGGATATTGTGGAGGCTACTAATGAAAAACTGTTTTTT
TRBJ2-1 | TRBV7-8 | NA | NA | CASSLEVLQIEQFF | TGTGCCAGCAGCTTAGAAGTTCTGCAGATTGAGCAGTTCTTC
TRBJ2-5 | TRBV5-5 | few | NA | CASSPRGAKTQYF | TGTGCCAGCAGCCCCCGGGGGGCAAAGACCCAGTACTTC
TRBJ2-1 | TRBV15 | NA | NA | CATSREPERTYNEQFF | TGTGCCACCAGCAGAGAACCGGAGAGAACCTACAATGAGCAGTTCTTC
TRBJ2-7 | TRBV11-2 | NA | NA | CASSFSGDYEQYF | TGTGCCAGCAGCTTCTCGGGGGACTACGAGCAGTACTTC
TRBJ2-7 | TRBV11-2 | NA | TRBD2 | CASSFGAGGSYEQYF | TGTGCCAGCAGCTTCGGCGCGGGGGGGTCCTACGAGCAGTACTTC
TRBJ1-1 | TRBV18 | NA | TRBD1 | CASSPPTGGSTEAFF | TGTGCCAGCTCACCACCGACAGGGGGCTCCACTGAAGCTTTCTTT
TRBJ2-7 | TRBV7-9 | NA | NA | CASSRDNSYEQYF | TGTGCCAGCAGCAGGGACAACTCCTACGAGCAGTACTTC
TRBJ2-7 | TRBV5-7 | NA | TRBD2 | CASSPRPSGIYEQYF | TGTGCCAGCAGCCCAAGGCCTAGCGGGATCTACGAGCAGTACTTC
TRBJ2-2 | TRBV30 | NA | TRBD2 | CAGTSVNTGELFF | TGTGCCGGTACTAGCGTTAACACCGGGGAGCTGTTTTTT
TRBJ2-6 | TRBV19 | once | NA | CASRRLGSSGANVLTF | TGTGCCAGTAGGCGGTTGGGGAGCTCTGGGGCCAACGTCCTGACTTTC
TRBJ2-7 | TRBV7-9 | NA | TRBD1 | CATGTGAYEQYF | TGTGCCACGGGGACAGGGGCCTACGAGCAGTACTTC
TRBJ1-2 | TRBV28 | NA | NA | CASSSPARAAYGYTF | TGTGCCAGCAGCTCACCTGCGAGGGCAGCCTATGGCTACACCTTC
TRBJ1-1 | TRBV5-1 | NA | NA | CASSPIDIPYTEAFF | TGCGCCAGCAGCCCGATCGACATACCATACACTGAAGCTTTCTTT
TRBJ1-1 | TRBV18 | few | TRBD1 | CASSPFGQGDTEAFF | TGTGCCAGCTCACCGTTCGGACAGGGGGACACTGAAGCTTTCTTT
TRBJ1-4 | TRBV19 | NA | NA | CASSRAPAEKLFF | TGTGCCAGTAGTAGGGCCCCGGCGGAAAAACTGTTTTTT
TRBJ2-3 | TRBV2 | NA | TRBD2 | CASRRPTSGTSTDTQYF | TGTGCCAGCAGGCGTCCGACTAGCGGGACTAGCACAGATACGCAGTATTTT
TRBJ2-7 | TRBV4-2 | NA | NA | CASSQVGPAASYEQYF | TGTGCCAGCAGCCAAGTGGGGCCGGCAGCGTCCTACGAGCAGTACTTC
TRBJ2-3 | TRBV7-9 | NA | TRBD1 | CASSRYRGGTDTQYF | TGTGCCAGCAGCCGCTACAGGGGCGGGACAGATACGCAGTATTTT
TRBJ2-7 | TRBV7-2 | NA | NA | CASSLGGRTVYEQYF | TGTGCCAGCAGCTTAGGGGGCAGGACCGTCTACGAGCAGTACTTC
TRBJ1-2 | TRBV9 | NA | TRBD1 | CASSVPQGASNYGYTF | TGTGCCAGCAGCGTCCCACAGGGGGCCTCTAACTATGGCTACACCTTC
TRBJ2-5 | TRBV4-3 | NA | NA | CASSQAAGETQYF | TGCGCCAGCAGCCAAGCGGCAGGAGAGACCCAGTACTTC
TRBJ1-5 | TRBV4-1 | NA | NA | CASSQDAGHDSNQPQHF | TGCGCCAGCAGCCAAGATGCTGGACACGATAGCAATCAGCCCCAGCATTTT
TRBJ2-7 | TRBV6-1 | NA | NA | CASSESWAGFEQYF | TGTGCCAGCAGTGAAAGTTGGGCTGGGTTCGAGCAGTACTTC
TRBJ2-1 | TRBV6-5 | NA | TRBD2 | CASRPSGSLEQFF | TGTGCCAGCAGGCCTAGCGGGAGCCTTGAGCAGTTCTTC
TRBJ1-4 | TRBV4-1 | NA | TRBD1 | CASSPTGVGNEKLFF | TGCGCCAGCAGCCCCACAGGGGTCGGTAATGAAAAACTGTTTTTT